Described below is a single T cell receptor (beta chain) sequence and its context. Its antigen is not identified. TCRdb recomputed calls from the 5' RACE reads with MiXCR, one row per CDR3 protein. The sample lists roughly 600,000 distinct CDR3 sequences, approximately 18% occurring once. The sample is drawn from a study of T-cell memory formation after mild COVID-19. Study-level points and caveats: Nothing confirmed that second-wave clones peaking on day 37 were specific for SARS-CoV-2.

Losses at the gene ends were 3 bases for V and 3 bases for J; bases not matched to a gene: 20. From germline, CDR1 is LGHNA and CDR2 YSLEER. The CDR3 has 21 residues. Specimen: PBMCs or a T cell subset sorted from them (not recorded which). This TCR derives from an adult woman who had mild COVID-19 (a few samples of this study predate the infection). Cell type and time point are not known. The V gene is TRBV4-3, the J gene TRBJ2-1; 10 bases line up with TRBD2. In nucleotides, the CDR3 is TGCGCCAGCAGCCAGGCAACGACCCAGGAGAGGACTAGCGGAATCTACAATGAGCAGTTCTTC. This codes for CASSQATTQERTSGIYNEQFF.